What follows describes a single T cell receptor beta chain. The antigen remains unidentified. TCRdb re-called the reads through MiXCR, storing one row per CDR3 protein. In the table there are roughly 720,000 distinct CDR3 sequences, 35% of which are singletons. The sample originates from a study of T cell repertoires in cytomegalovirus infection. Study-level points and caveats: Adding up the frequency of public TCR beta families identified people who carried CMV plus the relevant HLA. HLA-C-restricted TCR beta clonotypes specific for CMV led the ex vivo response.

The sequenced sample consisted of PBMCs. This TCR was sampled from a human donor in good health (CMV status not recorded). Some clones in this sample may be carry-over from other donors' samples.

The CDR3 bases are TGTGCCAGCAGAGGGGCCGGAGGCTTGACCCTCCACTTT. Translated, it gives CASRGAGGLTLHF. This chain links TRBV6-1 with TRBJ1-6, with TRBD1 as a possible D gene (5 bases). The germline CDR1 and CDR2 sequences are MNHNS and SASEGT. V shed 6 bases and J shed 14 bases, with 17 bases lying between them. The CDR3 runs 13 residues.